Below, 28 T cell receptor beta chains from the same sample are listed, as sequenced in a study of glioma-infiltrating T cells. Using RNA template, CDR3s of TCR alpha and beta were amplified with iRepertoire arm-PCR. TCRdb redid the calling of the multiplex PCR reads with MiXCR, one entry per CDR3 protein. The sample has 17,000 or so distinct CDR3 sequences; about three fifths are singletons. What was sequenced was glioma tissue, nonneoplastic brain tissue, or PBMCs (not recorded which). These receptors were collected from a human donor with low-grade glioma or glioblastoma, undergoing nonglioma brain surgery, or in good health (not recorded which).

The rearrangement uses TRBV6-2 or TRBV6-3 and TRBJ2-7, with D tentatively TRBD1 (5 bases). Germline loops: CDR1 MNHEY, CDR2 SVGEGT. V was trimmed by 3 bases and J by 6 bases, leaving 15 bases between them. This CDR3 has 14 residues. The CDR3 bases are TGTGCCAGCAGTTATTTGACAGATTCTAGCGAGCAGTACTTC. Protein: CASSYLTDSSEQYF.

This sequence joins TRBV6-1 and TRBJ2-7, with 10 positions matching TRBD2. This CDR3 region has 14 residues. With V trimmed by 5 bases and J by 3 bases, 4 bases remained unmatched. Germline lookup yields CDR1 MNHNS and CDR2 SASEGT. The CDR3 protein is CASSPSGGIYEQYF. The CDR3 nucleotides read TGTGCCAGCAGTCCTAGCGGGGGAATCTACGAGCAGTACTTC.

This clonotype was seen just once. The V gene is TRBV19, the J gene TRBJ2-6; no firm D call. In germline, CDR1 is LNHDA, CDR2 SQIVND (reference sequence). This CDR3 comprises 16 residues. V dropped 7 bases and J dropped 0 bases, with 13 bases sitting between them. CDR3 sequence reads: CASNQDLYSGANVLTF. DNA for the CDR3: TGTGCCAGTAATCAGGACCTCTACTCTGGGGCCAACGTCCTGACTTTC.

The chain is built from TRBV24-1 and TRBJ1-1; D call uncertain. V was clipped by 3 bases and J by 1 base, with 11 bases between them. Germline CDR1 is KGHDR and CDR2 is SFDVKD. The CDR3 runs to 15 residues. CDR3 in amino acids: CATSDTKSKNTEAFF. The CDR3, as DNA: TGTGCCACCAGTGATACTAAGTCAAAGAACACTGAAGCTTTCTTT.

This clonotype is a singleton in its sample. The V gene is TRBV6-1, the J gene TRBJ1-5; D uncertain. Germline assignment: CDR1 MNHNS and CDR2 SASEGT. This CDR3 region has 15 residues. V was shortened by 2 bases and J by 0 bases, with 8 bases between the two germline ends. CDR3 DNA: TGTGCCAGCAGTGAATGGCCTATTAGCAATCAGCCCCAGCATTTT. It translates to CASSEWPISNQPQHF.

This clonotype came up a few times. This chain uses TRBV6-1 with TRBJ2-1; 9 bases are shared with TRBD2. The germline V gene has CDR1 MNHNS and CDR2 SASEGT. The V gene end was trimmed by 7 bases and the J gene end by 6 bases; junction bases not matched to a gene: 7. The CDR3 length is 14 residues. CDR3 DNA sequence: TGTGCCAGCACCCCAGCGGGGGGCCCCAATGAGCAGTTCTTC. Protein product: CASTPAGGPNEQFF.

As to this clonotype: This could be a read error, since a much larger clone is one nucleotide away. The CDR3, as DNA: TGCGCCAGCAGTGTCCCACTTATGAATCAGCCCCAGCATTTT. Its protein is CASSVPLMNQPQHF. The rearrangement joins TRBV6-1 to TRBJ1-5; D remains ambiguous. Looked up from germline, CDR1 is MNHNS and CDR2 is SASEGT. CDR3 length: 14 amino acids.

Comment on this clonotype: A much larger clone differs from this one at a single base, so this may be a read error. The conserved closing phenylalanine or tryptophan is absent in this CDR3, likely reflecting a read error. The rearrangement links TRBV5-4 to TRBJ2-7, with 9 bases identical to TRBD2. Germline trimming cut 0 bases from V and 3 bases from J; bases unmatched to any gene: 4. CDR1 is SGHNT and CDR2 is YYREEE in the germline V gene (reference sequence). The CDR3 runs 15 residues. The CDR3 region is CASSLGSGGFYEQYL. In DNA form, the CDR3 reads TGTGCCAGCAGCTTGGGGAGCGGGGGGTTCTACGAGCAGTACTTA.

The gene calls are TRBV9 and TRBJ2-1, with D possibly being TRBD2 (6 bases). In germline, CDR1 is SGDLS, CDR2 YYNGEE. This CDR3 comprises 15 residues. V lost 1 base, J lost 4 bases, and 12 bases lay in between. CDR3 in amino acids: CASSVSGSTYNEQFF. The CDR3 nucleotides read TGTGCCAGCAGCGTATCCGGGAGTACGTACAATGAGCAGTTCTTC.

In regard to this clonotype: This may come from a read error, since a much larger clone is one base off. This rearrangement joins TRBV20-1 to TRBJ2-1, with 8 bases that match TRBD1. Germline V gene lookup returns CDR1 DFQATT and CDR2 SNEGSKA (reference sequence). The CDR3 contains 15 residues. CDR3 DNA sequence: TGCAGTGCTAGCGGGCCCGGCGGGACAGGCAATAAGCAGTTCTTC. Its translation is CSASGPGGTGNKQFF.

The chain carries TRBV7-2 and TRBJ2-3; 7 bases are shared with TRBD2. The length of the CDR3 is 20 residues. Germline trimming cut 0 bases from V and 0 bases from J; bases unmatched to any gene: 15. The germline gives CDR1 SGHTA, CDR2 FQGNSA. The CDR3 DNA reads TGTGCCAGCAGCTTAGCGCAAGTAGGAGCGGGGTGGACTAGCACAGATACGCAGTATTTT. Translation: CASSLAQVGAGWTSTDTQYF.

Worth noting for this clonotype: One junction end disagrees with the germline gene, perhaps due to a read error. The chain uses TRBV20-1 and TRBJ2-4; D possibly corresponds to TRBD2 (5 bases). The CDR3 sequence is 14 residues long. CDR1 and CDR2 from the germline V gene are DFQATT and SNEGSKA (reference sequence). The CDR3 nucleotides read TGCAGTGCTCTACGGAGGTCCGGCAAAGACATTCAGTACTTC. Protein product: CSALRRSGKDIQYF.

This clonotype rates as medium-sized. V is TRBV20-1 and J is TRBJ1-5; 9 nucleotides match TRBD1. Trimming cost V 4 bases and J 5 bases; bases outside gene matches: 9. The CDR3 is 15 residues long. Germline lookup yields CDR1 DFQATT and CDR2 SNEGSKA (reference sequence). The DNA for the CDR3 is TGCAGTGCTATTCCGGGACAGGGAATGTATCAGCCCCAGCATTTT. It codes for CSAIPGQGMYQPQHF.

The chain links TRBV20-1 to TRBJ1-5; tentative D call: TRBD1 (5 bases). The CDR3 spans 12 residues. Germline V lookup: CDR1 DFQATT, CDR2 SNEGSKA (reference sequence). The V end lost 4 bases, the J end lost 3 bases, and 7 bases lay between the germline ends. The CDR3 nucleotides are TGCAGTGCTACGGACACCAATCAGCCCCAGCATTTT. This sequence encodes CSATDTNQPQHF.

This clonotype was picked up many times. The J gene is TRBJ2-2, the V gene TRBV7-8; 7 nucleotides align to TRBD2. CDR1 SGHVS and CDR2 FQNEAQ come from the germline V gene. The J segment lost 0 bases and the V segment lost 5 bases, leaving 3 bases of the junction unmatched. The CDR3 loop spans 15 amino acids. The CDR3 DNA sequence: TGTGCCAGCAGCCGGAGCGGGACGAACACCGGGGAGCTGTTTTTT. Translation: CASSRSGTNTGELFF.

This clonotype was counted many times. The J gene is TRBJ2-7, the V gene TRBV5-4; 9 bases line up with TRBD2. V lost 0 bases and J lost 3; bases outside the gene matches: 4. The CDR3 totals 15 residues. The germline gives CDR1 SGHNT, CDR2 YYREEE (reference sequence). The CDR3 region has the DNA TGTGCCAGCAGCTTGGGGAGCGGGGGGTTCTACGAGCAGTACTTC. Translation gives CASSLGSGGFYEQYF.

This rearrangement joins TRBV7-2 to TRBJ2-7, with D unclear. Germline loops: CDR1 SGHTA, CDR2 FQGNSA. V gave up 1 base and J gave up 4 bases, with 5 bases separating them. The CDR3 covers 12 residues. CDR3 nucleotide sequence: TGTGCCAGCAGCTTAGTCACATACGAGCAGTACTTC. It specifies CASSLVTYEQYF.

A remark on this clonotype: This may arise from a read error, as a much more abundant clone is one base away. The CDR3 reads CASSQETGNSNQHQHF. For the CDR3, the DNA is TGCGCCAGCAGCCAAGAGACGGGGAATAGCAATCAGCACCAGCATTTT. This chain links TRBV4-1 with TRBJ1-5, with D unresolved. The germline CDR1 and CDR2 sequences are MGHRA and YSYEKL. The CDR3 is 16 residues long.

Sample share makes this clonotype medium-sized. The rearrangement links TRBV20-1 to TRBJ1-1, with TRBD1 matching 7 bases. This CDR3 has 13 amino acids. With 8 bases clipped from V and 0 bases from J, the junction kept 6 bases outside the gene matches. Germline CDR1 reads DFQATT; CDR2 reads SNEGSKA (reference sequence). CDR3 sequence: CSRGGSMNTEAFF. CDR3 nucleotide sequence: TGCAGTCGAGGGGGCTCGATGAACACTGAAGCTTTCTTT.

V gene TRBV27 combines with J gene TRBJ2-1; unclear D gene. The germline V gene has CDR1 MNHEY and CDR2 SMNVEV (reference sequence). With 6 bases removed from V and 7 bases from J, the gap between germline ends came to 10 bases. This CDR3 region has 12 residues. The CDR3, as DNA: TGTGCCAGCAGCCGGGTTCGAAATGAGCAGTTCTTC. Protein product: CASSRVRNEQFF.

The chain is built from TRBV28 and TRBJ2-1, with 13 bases matching TRBD2. The junction had 5 bases not matched to a gene; V was cut back by 8 bases and J by 10 bases. This CDR3 contains 13 residues. Germline CDR1 and CDR2: MDHEN and SYDVKM. CDR3 sequence reads: CASGTSGTHEQFF. The CDR3 DNA follows: TGTGCCAGCGGGACTAGCGGGACCCACGAGCAGTTCTTC.

This clonotype came up once. V is TRBV7-2 and J is TRBJ2-1; D remains unclear. Per germline, CDR1 SGHTA and CDR2 FQGNSA. Trimming left V 4 bases short and J 14 bases short, with 18 bases between. This CDR3 comprises 13 residues. The CDR3 bases are TGTGCCAGCAGCTCACCCCCAGGATATGGGAAGTTCTTC. Encoded protein: CASSSPPGYGKFF.

This sequence joins TRBV6-1 and TRBJ2-3; 9 positions match TRBD2. V trimming: 5 bases; J trimming: 4 bases; junction bases outside the gene matches: 16. Germline loops: CDR1 MNHNS, CDR2 SASEGT. The CDR3 runs to 18 residues. The CDR3: CASSTLRAGGGNPDTQYF. CDR3 sequence (DNA): TGTGCCAGCAGTACCCTTCGAGCGGGGGGCGGTAATCCAGATACGCAGTATTTT.

This rearrangement joins TRBV6-5 to TRBJ2-2; D ambiguous. This CDR3 has 14 amino acids. Looked up from germline, CDR1 is MNHEY and CDR2 is SVGAGI. V was shortened by 10 bases and J by 3 bases, with 15 bases between the two germline ends. The CDR3 nucleotides are TGTGCCATCGCCGAGAGCCTGTACACCGGGGAGCTGTTTTTT. Translation gives CAIAESLYTGELFF.

This chain connects TRBV6-2 or TRBV6-3 to TRBJ2-3, with D possibly matching TRBD2 (7 bases). CDR3 length equals 16 residues. CDR1 MNHEY and CDR2 SVGEGT come from the germline V gene. V was trimmed by 6 bases and J by 0 bases, leaving 16 bases between them. As DNA, the CDR3 is TGTGCCAGCAGAAGGACTAGGGGGTCGAGCACAGATACGCAGTATTTT. Amino acid sequence: CASRRTRGSSTDTQYF.

This clonotype was seen a handful of times. The V gene is TRBV20-1, the J gene TRBJ2-7, with TRBD2 as a possible D gene (6 bases). Per germline, CDR1 DFQATT and CDR2 SNEGSKA (reference sequence). The CDR3 spans 13 residues. With 5 bases removed from V and 7 bases from J, the gap between germline ends came to 18 bases. As DNA, the CDR3 is TGCAGTGCTTTCGGGGGACTCCCTAGAGAGCAGTACTTC. Translation gives CSAFGGLPREQYF.

The J gene is TRBJ2-7, the V gene TRBV20-1; TRBD2 might be the D (5 bases). Germline-derived CDR1 and CDR2 are DFQATT and SNEGSKA (reference sequence). The CDR3 covers 14 residues. The V and J ends lost 3 bases and 0 bases respectively, with 12 bases between them. The CDR3 nucleotides read TGCAGTGCTAGTCGGGGATCAAGCTCCTACGAGCAGTACTTC. Encoded protein: CSASRGSSSYEQYF.

As for this clonotype: This may be a read error: a much more frequent sequence differs by one nucleotide. J is TRBJ1-2 and V is TRBV5-1; possible D gene TRBD1, 5 bases. Germline values: CDR1 SGHRS, CDR2 YFSETQ. The CDR3 contains 13 residues. CDR3 residues: CAGSLDTVEGYTF. The CDR3 DNA reads as TGCGCCGGCAGCTTGGACACGGTCGAAGGCTACACCTTC.